One TCR beta chain is described in this entry. The data are from a study of cytomegalovirus exposure and HLA in healthy donors. This CDR3 has 13 amino acids. Trimming left V 1 base short and J 5 bases short, with 6 bases between. Germline CDR1 is MGHRA and CDR2 is YSYEKL. Produced via immunoSEQ multiplex PCR; TCRdb's table is partial and in-frame only. The sample has about 180,000 clones, roughly 86% seen once. Material: PBMCs. The gene calls are TRBV4-1 and TRBJ1-5; D not certain. The sequence derives from a man between 18 and 29 years old in good health and CMV-seropositive. As DNA, the CDR3 is TGCGCCAGCAGCCAAGCACAGTATCAGCCCCAGCATTTT. It specifies CASSQAQYQPQHF.